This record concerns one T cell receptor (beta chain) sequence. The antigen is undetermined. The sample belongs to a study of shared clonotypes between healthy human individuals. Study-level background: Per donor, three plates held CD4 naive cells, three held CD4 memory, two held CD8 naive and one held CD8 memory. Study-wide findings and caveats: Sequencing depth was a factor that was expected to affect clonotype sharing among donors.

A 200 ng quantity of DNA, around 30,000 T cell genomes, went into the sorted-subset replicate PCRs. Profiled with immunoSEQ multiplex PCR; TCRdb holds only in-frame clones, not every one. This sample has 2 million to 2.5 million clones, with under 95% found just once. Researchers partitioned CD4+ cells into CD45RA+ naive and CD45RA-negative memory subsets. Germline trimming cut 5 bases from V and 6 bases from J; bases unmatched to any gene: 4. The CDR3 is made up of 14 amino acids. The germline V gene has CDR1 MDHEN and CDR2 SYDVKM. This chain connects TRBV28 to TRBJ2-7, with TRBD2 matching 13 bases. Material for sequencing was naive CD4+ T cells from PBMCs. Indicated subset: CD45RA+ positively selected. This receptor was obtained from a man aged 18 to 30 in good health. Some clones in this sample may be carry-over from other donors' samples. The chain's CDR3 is CASSITSGRAEQYF. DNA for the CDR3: TGTGCCAGCAGTATTACTAGCGGGAGGGCCGAGCAGTACTTC.